This T cell receptor beta chain was recovered during a study of blood T cell repertoires in COVID-19. CDR1 is SEHNR and CDR2 is FQNEAQ in the germline V gene (reference sequence). The CDR3 spans 18 residues. Trimming removed 0 bases from V and 4 bases from J; junction bases left unmatched: 11. Profiled with immunoSEQ multiplex PCR; TCRdb holds only in-frame clones, not every one. This sample has 300,000 to 350,000 clones, with nearly 90% found just once. The chain joins TRBV7-9 to TRBJ2-1; 8 bases match TRBD2. The TCR originated in a woman aged 25 to 45 who had recovered from COVID-19. Sequencing was done on a sample of PBMCs or T cells enriched from blood (not recorded which). The CDR3 region has the DNA TGTGCCAGCAGCTTAGCCTTCGTCCGAGCGGGAGAATACAATGAGCAGTTCTTC. Translation gives CASSLAFVRAGEYNEQFF.